This T cell receptor (beta chain) was documented in a study of cytomegalovirus exposure and HLA in healthy donors. A remark on this clone: Its antigen is still unknown. Other DNA sequences in this specimen translate into the identical CDR3.

Study-wide results and caveats: In a later analysis, several top co-occurrence clusters appeared linked to parvovirus B19, influenza, CMV and Epstein-Barr virus. For most TCR sequences rarity was the rule, although some public TCRs occurred in many donors. Some V segments, TRBV6-2 and TRBV6-3 among them, were indistinguishable and were therefore excluded.

The PCR used 60 Vbeta and 13 Jbeta primers. The method was immunoSEQ multiplex PCR; TCRdb's version includes in-frame clones alone and lacks a portion of them. Here the sample spans some 110,000 clones, roughly 77% being singletons. CDR3 length equals 14 residues. The V and J ends lost 3 bases and 1 base, in that order; junction bases with no gene match: 1. Germline V gene lookup returns CDR1 SGHVS and CDR2 FNYEAQ. The sample consisted of PBMCs. This chain joins TRBV7-6 and TRBJ1-1; 8 positions agree with TRBD1. The receptor comes from a middle-aged man in good health and CMV-seronegative. The CDR3 sequence is CASSLGTGNTEAFF. CDR3 coding DNA: TGTGCCAGCAGCTTGGGGACAGGGAACACTGAAGCTTTCTTT.